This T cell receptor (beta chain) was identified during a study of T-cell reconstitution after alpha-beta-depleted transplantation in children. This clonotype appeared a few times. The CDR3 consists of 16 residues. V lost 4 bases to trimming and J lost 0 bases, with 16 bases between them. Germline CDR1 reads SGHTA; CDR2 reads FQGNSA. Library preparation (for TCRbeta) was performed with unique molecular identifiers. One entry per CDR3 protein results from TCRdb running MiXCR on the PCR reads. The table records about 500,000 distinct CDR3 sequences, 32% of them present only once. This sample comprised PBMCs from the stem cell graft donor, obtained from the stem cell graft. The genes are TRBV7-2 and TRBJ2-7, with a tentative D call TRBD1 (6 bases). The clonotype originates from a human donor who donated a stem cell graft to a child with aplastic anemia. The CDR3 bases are TGTGCCAGCAGCTCCCCCCGGGACACCTACTCCTACGAGCAGTACTTC. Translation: CASSSPRDTYSYEQYF.